The T cell receptor (beta chain) described here comes from a study of human T cells and chemical hapten exposure. The sample's time point: patch test 1, 2 weeks after DPC sensitization. Documented treatment: therapeutic diphenylcyclopropenone sensitization with weekly scalp DPC. One entry per CDR3 protein results from TCRdb running MiXCR on the RACE reads. The sample carries around 71,000 distinct CDR3 sequences, around 9.8% recorded once. This CDR3 has 15 amino acids. Germline assignment: CDR1 MNHEY and CDR2 SMNVEV (reference sequence). Deletions cut 4 bases from V and 6 bases from J, with 15 bases between. This clonotype was counted only a few times. Its antigen is not known. Study-wide results and caveats: Expanded TCRs produced significantly more large CDR3 similarity clusters than controls did.

The receptor was derived from a woman between 40 and 50 years old with alopecia areata. Some clones in this sample may be carry-over from other donors' samples. The material was whole blood, obtained in connection with sensitization to the hapten diphenylcyclopropenone (DPC). The rearrangement joins TRBV27 to TRBJ2-2; D is possibly TRBD1 (7 bases). CDR3 loop: CASSYAGGPAGELFF. The CDR3, as DNA: TGTGCCAGCAGTTATGCAGGGGGGCCAGCCGGGGAGCTGTTTTTT.